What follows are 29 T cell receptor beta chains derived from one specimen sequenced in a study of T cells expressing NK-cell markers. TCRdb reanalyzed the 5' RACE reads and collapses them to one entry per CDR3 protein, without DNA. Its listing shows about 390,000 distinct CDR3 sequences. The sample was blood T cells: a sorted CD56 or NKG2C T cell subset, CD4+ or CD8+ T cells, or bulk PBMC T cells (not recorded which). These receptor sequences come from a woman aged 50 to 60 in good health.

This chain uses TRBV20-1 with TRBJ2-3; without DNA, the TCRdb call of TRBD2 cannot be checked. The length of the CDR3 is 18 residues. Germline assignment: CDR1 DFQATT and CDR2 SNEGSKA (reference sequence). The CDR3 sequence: CSARDSQLAGITTDTQYF.

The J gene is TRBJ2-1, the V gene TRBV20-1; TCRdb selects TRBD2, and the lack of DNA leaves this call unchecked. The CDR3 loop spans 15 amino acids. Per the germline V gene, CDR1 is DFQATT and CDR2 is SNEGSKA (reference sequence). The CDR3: CSARGTQRRDNEQFF.

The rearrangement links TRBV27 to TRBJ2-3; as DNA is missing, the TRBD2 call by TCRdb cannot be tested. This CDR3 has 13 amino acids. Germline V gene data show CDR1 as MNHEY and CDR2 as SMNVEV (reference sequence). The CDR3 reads CASRTSGTDTQYF.

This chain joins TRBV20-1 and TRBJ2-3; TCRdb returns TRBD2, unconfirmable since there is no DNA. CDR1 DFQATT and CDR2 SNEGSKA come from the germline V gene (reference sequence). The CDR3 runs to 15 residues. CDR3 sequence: CSAADRLAGPDTQYF.

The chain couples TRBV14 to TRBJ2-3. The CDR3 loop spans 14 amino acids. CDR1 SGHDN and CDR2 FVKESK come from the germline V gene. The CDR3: CASSQDTRALTQYF.

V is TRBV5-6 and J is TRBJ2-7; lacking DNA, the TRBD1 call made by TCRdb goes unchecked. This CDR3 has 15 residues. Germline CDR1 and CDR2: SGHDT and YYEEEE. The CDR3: CASSRYRDPSYEQYF.

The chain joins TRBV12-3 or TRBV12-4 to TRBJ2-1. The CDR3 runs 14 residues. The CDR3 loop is CASSQRSPNNEQFF.

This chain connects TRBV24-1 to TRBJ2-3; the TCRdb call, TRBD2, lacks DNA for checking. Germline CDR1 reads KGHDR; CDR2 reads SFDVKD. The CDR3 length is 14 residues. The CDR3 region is CATSDVLVSGTQYF.

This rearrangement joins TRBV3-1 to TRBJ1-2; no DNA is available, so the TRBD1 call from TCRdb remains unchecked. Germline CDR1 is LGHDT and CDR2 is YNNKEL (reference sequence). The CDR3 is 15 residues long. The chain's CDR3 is CASSFSPGGAYGYTF.

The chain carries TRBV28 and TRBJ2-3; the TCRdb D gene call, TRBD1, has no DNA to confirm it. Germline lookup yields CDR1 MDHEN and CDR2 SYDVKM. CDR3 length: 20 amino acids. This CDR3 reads CASSSPSPGTGITFTDTQYF. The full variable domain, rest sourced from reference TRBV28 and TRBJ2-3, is DVKVTQSSRYLVKRTGEKVFLECVQDMDHENMFWYRQDPGLGLRLIYFSYDVKMKEKGDIPEGYSVSREKKERFSLILESASTNQTSMYLCASSSPSPGTGITFTDTQYFGPGTRLTVL.

The CDR3 loop is CASSGDRGSRGEKLFF. The chain joins TRBV5-6 to TRBJ1-4; TCRdb's assignment of TRBD1 cannot be checked, as there is no DNA. The germline V gene has CDR1 SGHDT and CDR2 YYEEEE. The CDR3 is 16 residues long.

The CDR3 spells CASSQWGQGLAKNIQYF. The rearrangement joins TRBV27 to TRBJ2-4; TCRdb designates TRBD1, a call that cannot be tested without DNA. CDR1 is MNHEY and CDR2 is SMNVEV in the germline V gene (reference sequence). This CDR3 region has 17 residues.

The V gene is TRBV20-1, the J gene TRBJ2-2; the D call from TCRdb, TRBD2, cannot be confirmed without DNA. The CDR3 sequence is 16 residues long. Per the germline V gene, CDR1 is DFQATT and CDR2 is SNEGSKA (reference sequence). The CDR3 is CSASPASGWGTGELFF.

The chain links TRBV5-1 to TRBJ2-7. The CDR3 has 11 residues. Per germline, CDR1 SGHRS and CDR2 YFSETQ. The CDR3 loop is CASGNAYEQYF. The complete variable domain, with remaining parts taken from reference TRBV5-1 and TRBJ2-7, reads KAGVTQTPRYLIKTRGQQVTLSCSPISGHRSVSWYQQTPGQGLQFLFEYFSETQRNKGNFPGRFSGRQFSNSRSEMNVSTLELGDSALYLCASGNAYEQYFGPGTRLTVT.

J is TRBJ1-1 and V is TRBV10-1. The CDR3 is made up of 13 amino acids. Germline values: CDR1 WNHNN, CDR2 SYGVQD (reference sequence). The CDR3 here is CASSDFDDGEAFF.

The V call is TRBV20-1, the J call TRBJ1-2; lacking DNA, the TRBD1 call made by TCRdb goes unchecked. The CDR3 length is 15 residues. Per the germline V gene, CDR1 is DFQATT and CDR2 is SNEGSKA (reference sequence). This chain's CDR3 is CSATDPRGPLSGYTF.

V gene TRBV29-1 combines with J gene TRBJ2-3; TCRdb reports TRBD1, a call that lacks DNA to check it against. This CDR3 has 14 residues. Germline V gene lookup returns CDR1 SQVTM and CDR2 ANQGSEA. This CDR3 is CSYRVTTETDTQYF.

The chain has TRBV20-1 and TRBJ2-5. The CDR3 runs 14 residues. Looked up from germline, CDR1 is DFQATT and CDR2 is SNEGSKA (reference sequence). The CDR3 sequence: CSAITMDGQETQYF.

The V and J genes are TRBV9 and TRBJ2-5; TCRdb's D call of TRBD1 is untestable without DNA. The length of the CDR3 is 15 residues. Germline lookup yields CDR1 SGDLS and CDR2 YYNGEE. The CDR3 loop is CASSVEGLPGGDQYF.

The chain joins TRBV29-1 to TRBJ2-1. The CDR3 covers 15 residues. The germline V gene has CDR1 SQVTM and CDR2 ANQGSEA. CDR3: CSVEERHLMKNEQFF.

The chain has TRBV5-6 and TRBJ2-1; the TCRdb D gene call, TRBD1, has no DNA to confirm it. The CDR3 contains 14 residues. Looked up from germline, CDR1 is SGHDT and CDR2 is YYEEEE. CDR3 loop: CASSLPGTDNEQFF.

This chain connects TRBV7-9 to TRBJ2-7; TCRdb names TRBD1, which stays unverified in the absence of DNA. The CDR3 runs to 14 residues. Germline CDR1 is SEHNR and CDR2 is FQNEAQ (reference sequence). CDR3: CASSFKGAPYEQYF.

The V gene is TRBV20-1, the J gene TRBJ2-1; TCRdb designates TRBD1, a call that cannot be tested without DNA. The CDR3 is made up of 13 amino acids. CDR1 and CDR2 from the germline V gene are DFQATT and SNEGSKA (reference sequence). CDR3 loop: CSATDRIYNEQFF.

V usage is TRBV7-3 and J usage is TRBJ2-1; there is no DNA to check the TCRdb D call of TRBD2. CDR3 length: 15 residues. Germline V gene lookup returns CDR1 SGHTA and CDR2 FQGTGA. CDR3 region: CASSLISSGYNEQFF.

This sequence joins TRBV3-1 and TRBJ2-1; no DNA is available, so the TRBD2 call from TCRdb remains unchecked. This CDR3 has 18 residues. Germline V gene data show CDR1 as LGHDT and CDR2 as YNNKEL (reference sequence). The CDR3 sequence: CASSSVTKPGPSYNEQFF.

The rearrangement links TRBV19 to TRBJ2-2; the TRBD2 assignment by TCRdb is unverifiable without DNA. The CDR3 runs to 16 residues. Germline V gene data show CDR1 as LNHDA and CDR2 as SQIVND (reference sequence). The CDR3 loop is CASTISGRALIGELFF.

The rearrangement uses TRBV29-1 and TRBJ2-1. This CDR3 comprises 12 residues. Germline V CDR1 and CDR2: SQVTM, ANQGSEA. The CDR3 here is CSVEDLSAEQFF.

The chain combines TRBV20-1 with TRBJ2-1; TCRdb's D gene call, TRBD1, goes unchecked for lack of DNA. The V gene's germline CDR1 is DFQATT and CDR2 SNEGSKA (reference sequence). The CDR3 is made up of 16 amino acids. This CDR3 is CSARAEGGGAHNEQFF.

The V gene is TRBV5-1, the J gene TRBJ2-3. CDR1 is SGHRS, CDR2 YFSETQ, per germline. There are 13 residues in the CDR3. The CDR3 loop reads CASSLSYTDTQYF.